These T cell receptor beta chains were read from a single sample in a study of control samples from healthy donors and cancer patients. Assay used: immunoSEQ multiplex PCR; TCRdb lists only in-frame clones, some missing. The data contain around 80,000 clones, around 92% of them seen just once; the ten biggest clones take up about 5.5%. The material sequenced was blood. These TCRs come from a man between 45 and 60 years old in good health. Each CDR3 is given with its conserved first and last residue. A D gene is named only where the DNA matches it firmly. Clone sizes are given selectively: once, few, many, or a class where the clone is expanded.

v_call	d_call	j_call	clone_size	cdr3_nt	cdr3_aa
TRBV7-2	NA	TRBJ2-2	NA	TGTGCCAGCAGCTTAGCTGGGAAAGGTTGGGCCGGGGAGCTGTTTTTT	CASSLAGKGWAGELFF
TRBV18	NA	TRBJ1-1	NA	TGTGCCAGCTCACCACGGGTACCCCTAGAAGCTTTCTTT	CASSPRVPLEAFF
TRBV2	NA	TRBJ1-5	NA	TGTGCCAGCAACCGGGACCGCGGCTTTGAGCCCCAGCATTTT	CASNRDRGFEPQHF
TRBV6-5	NA	TRBJ1-5	NA	TGTGCCGCGAGACAGGCTACTTCTCAGCCCCAGCATTTT	CAARQATSQPQHF
TRBV5-6	NA	TRBJ1-5	NA	TGTGCCAGCAGCTTGGATCAAAATCAGCCCCAGCATTTT	CASSLDQNQPQHF
TRBV28	NA	TRBJ2-2	NA	TGTGCCAGCAGTTTCGGAAGGGCTATCGGGGAGCTGTTTTTT	CASSFGRAIGELFF
TRBV7-2	NA	TRBJ1-5	NA	TGTGCCAGCAGCCCGCAGAGAAATCAGCCCCAGCATTTT	CASSPQRNQPQHF
TRBV7-7	TRBD1	TRBJ2-2	NA	TGTGCTAGCAGCTTAGACGGGACAGCTAAGAACACCGGGGAGCTGTTTTTT	CASSLDGTAKNTGELFF
TRBV29-1	NA	TRBJ1-5	NA	TGCAGCGTTGTTCAGTATAGCAATCAGCCCCAGCATTTT	CSVVQYSNQPQHF
TRBV27	TRBD1	TRBJ1-5	NA	TGTGCCAGCAGCACCTGGGGCAGGGGGAGTAGAAGCAATCAGCCCCAGCATTTT	CASSTWGRGSRSNQPQHF
TRBV5-1	TRBD1	TRBJ1-2	NA	TGCGCCAGCAGCAGGGACAGCCGGGGGAACTATGGCTACACCTTC	CASSRDSRGNYGYTF
TRBV27	NA	TRBJ1-5	NA	TGTGCCAGCAGTTTATGGGGGAATCAGCCCCAGCATTTT	CASSLWGNQPQHF
TRBV5-1	TRBD1	TRBJ2-5	NA	TGCGCCAGCAGCTATACAGGGGAAGAGACCCAGTACTTC	CASSYTGEETQYF
TRBV6-1	NA	TRBJ2-5	NA	TGTGCCAGCAGTGAATGGGGTGGGGCGAATGGGGAGACCCAGTACTTC	CASSEWGGANGETQYF
TRBV7-9	TRBD1	TRBJ2-7	NA	TGTGCCAGCAGTTTAGGACAGGTGGCTGGCGAGCAGTACTTC	CASSLGQVAGEQYF
TRBV20-1	NA	TRBJ1-3	few	TGCAGTGCTAGTATAGGGGCCTATCGAAACACCATATATTTT	CSASIGAYRNTIYF
TRBV12-3/TRBV12-4	NA	TRBJ1-5	NA	TGTGCCAGCAGTTTGGACCGGGCTCAGCCCCAGCATTTT	CASSLDRAQPQHF
TRBV6-4	NA	TRBJ2-6	few	TGTGCCAGCAGCGAACACCCCCCGGGCTCTGGGGCCAACGTCCTGACTTTC	CASSEHPPGSGANVLTF
TRBV5-1	NA	TRBJ1-1	once	TGCGCCAGCAGCCCTTTCTGGGGGGGGGCGAAAGGCACTGAAGCTTTCTTT	CASSPFWGGAKGTEAFF
TRBV5-1	TRBD1	TRBJ2-1	NA	TGCGCCAGCAGCTTGGGGGGAGCAGGGGGAATATACAATGAGCAGTTCTTC	CASSLGGAGGIYNEQFF
TRBV4-1	NA	TRBJ1-2	once	TGCGCCAGCAGCCAAGATCGGTCCTGGGGCTACACCTTC	CASSQDRSWGYTF
TRBV21-1	NA	TRBJ1-4	NA	TGTGCCAGCAGCAAAGGGGGTGACAGGGGAGGTGAAAAACTGTTTTTT	CASSKGGDRGGEKLFF
TRBV5-1	NA	TRBJ1-3	NA	TGCGCCAGCAGCTTGATTTCGGGGTCTTCGGGAAACACCATATATTTT	CASSLISGSSGNTIYF
TRBV24-1	NA	TRBJ1-2	NA	TGTGCCACCAGTGAGGGCGACCATGGCTACACCTTC	CATSEGDHGYTF
TRBV3-1/TRBV3-2	NA	TRBJ2-7	NA	TGTGCCAGCAGCCGCCACTCCAGGGGCGGGGAGCAGTACTTC	CASSRHSRGGEQYF
TRBV2	NA	TRBJ1-5	NA	TGTGCCAGCAGTGAAGCGCCTCAGCCCCAGCATTTT	CASSEAPQPQHF
TRBV5-4	NA	TRBJ1-1	NA	TGTGCCAGCAGCCCCGGAGAGGTCATGAACACTGAAGCTTTCTTT	CASSPGEVMNTEAFF
TRBV27	NA	TRBJ1-1	NA	TGTGCCAGCATGATCTCCCCTTCCGACATGAACACTGAAGCTTTCTTT	CASMISPSDMNTEAFF
TRBV5-1	TRBD1	TRBJ2-6	NA	TGCGCCAGCAGCTTCGGACAGGGGAATTCTGGGGCCAACGTCCTGACTTTC	CASSFGQGNSGANVLTF
TRBV18	TRBD1	TRBJ2-5	NA	TGTGCCAGCTCACCACGGACAGGACAAGAGACCCAGTACTTC	CASSPRTGQETQYF
TRBV2	TRBD1	TRBJ1-1	NA	TGTGCCAGCAGTGATGGGGGCAGGGGGAAGAACACTGAAGCTTTCTTT	CASSDGGRGKNTEAFF
TRBV5-1	NA	TRBJ2-5	NA	TGCGCCAGCAGCAGGTCGGCAGGTCGTGGCGGGGAGACCCAGTACTTC	CASSRSAGRGGETQYF
TRBV18	NA	TRBJ1-3	NA	TGTGCCAGCTCACCAGGGAGCGCTGGAAACACCATATATTTT	CASSPGSAGNTIYF
TRBV5-1	TRBD2	TRBJ2-2	NA	TGCGCCAGCAGCTTGGGAACTGGTGGACTAGCGGGCACCGGGGAGCTGTTTTTT	CASSLGTGGLAGTGELFF
TRBV5-1	NA	TRBJ1-6	NA	TGCGCCAGCAGCTTAGATTCCTATAATTCACCCCTCCACTTT	CASSLDSYNSPLHF
TRBV5-1	NA	TRBJ1-6	NA	TGCGCCAGCAGCCCCACACAGGGTACGGAGTCACCCCTCCACTTT	CASSPTQGTESPLHF
TRBV29-1	NA	TRBJ2-2	NA	TGCAGCGTTGAATATGCAGATCCGAACACCGGGGAGCTGTTTTTT	CSVEYADPNTGELFF
TRBV5-5	TRBD1	TRBJ2-2	NA	TGTGCCAGCAGCTCCGGACAGGGTTACACCGGGGAGCTGTTTTTT	CASSSGQGYTGELFF
TRBV5-1	TRBD2	TRBJ2-2	NA	TGCGCCAGCATCCTTGAGGCGGGGGTTAACACCGGGGAGCTGTTTTTT	CASILEAGVNTGELFF
TRBV13	TRBD2	TRBJ2-1	NA	TGTGCCAGCAGCCACCCCGGGACTAGCGAGCAGTTCTTC	CASSHPGTSEQFF
TRBV5-5	NA	TRBJ1-4	once	TGTGCCAGCAGCTTTGTGGCATTGGGGGATGAAAAACTGTTTTTT	CASSFVALGDEKLFF
TRBV7-9	NA	TRBJ1-5	NA	TGTGCCAGCAGCTTACTTTCACAGCCCCAGCATTTT	CASSLLSQPQHF
TRBV10-1	TRBD1	TRBJ2-2	once	TGCGCCAGCAGTGAAGGGCAGGGGGTGAACACCGGGGAGCTGTTTTTT	CASSEGQGVNTGELFF
TRBV6-1	TRBD1	TRBJ1-5	NA	TGTGCCAGCAGTGAATGGACAGGGCCTTTGCCCCAGCATTTT	CASSEWTGPLPQHF
TRBV6-5	NA	TRBJ1-2	NA	TGTGCCAGCACCACAAACCGGGAGGGTGGCTACACCTTC	CASTTNREGGYTF
TRBV7-2	NA	TRBJ1-5	NA	TGTGCCAGCAGCTTGAGCAATCAGCCCCAGCATTTT	CASSLSNQPQHF
TRBV30	TRBD1	TRBJ1-1	NA	TGTGCCTGGAGTCCAGGGACAGGGAACACTGAAGCTTTCTTT	CAWSPGTGNTEAFF
TRBV29-1	NA	TRBJ1-3	NA	TGCAGCGTCGGACCGGCGGGAGGAAACACCATATATTTT	CSVGPAGGNTIYF
TRBV27	TRBD1	TRBJ2-1	once	TGTGCCAGCAGGGAAACCGGGACAGGGCTTCCCCATGAGCAGTTCTTC	CASRETGTGLPHEQFF